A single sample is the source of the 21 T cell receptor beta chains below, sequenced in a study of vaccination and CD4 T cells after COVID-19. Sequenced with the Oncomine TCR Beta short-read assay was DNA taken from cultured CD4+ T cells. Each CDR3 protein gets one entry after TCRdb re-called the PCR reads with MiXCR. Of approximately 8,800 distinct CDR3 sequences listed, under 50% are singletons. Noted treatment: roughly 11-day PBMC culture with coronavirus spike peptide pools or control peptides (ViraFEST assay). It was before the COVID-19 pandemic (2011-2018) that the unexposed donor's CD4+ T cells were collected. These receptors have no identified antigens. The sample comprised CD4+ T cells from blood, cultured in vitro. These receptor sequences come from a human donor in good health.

CDR3: CASSLDNRGTAKNIQYF. Written as DNA, the CDR3 is TGTGCCAGCAGCTTAGACAATCGGGGAACAGCCAAAAACATTCAGTACTTC. The chain is built from TRBV7-2 and TRBJ2-4, with a weak D call TRBD2 (5 bases). The CDR3 is 17 amino acids. V lost 1 base and J 0 bases, leaving 13 bases between the germline ends. Germline CDR1 and CDR2: SGHTA and FQGNSA.

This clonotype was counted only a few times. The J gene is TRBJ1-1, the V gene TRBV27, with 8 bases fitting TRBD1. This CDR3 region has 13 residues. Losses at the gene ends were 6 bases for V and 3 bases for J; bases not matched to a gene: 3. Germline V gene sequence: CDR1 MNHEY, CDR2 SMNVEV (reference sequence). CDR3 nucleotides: TGTGCCAGCAGGAAGACAGGGGACACTGAAGCTTTCTTT. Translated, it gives CASRKTGDTEAFF.

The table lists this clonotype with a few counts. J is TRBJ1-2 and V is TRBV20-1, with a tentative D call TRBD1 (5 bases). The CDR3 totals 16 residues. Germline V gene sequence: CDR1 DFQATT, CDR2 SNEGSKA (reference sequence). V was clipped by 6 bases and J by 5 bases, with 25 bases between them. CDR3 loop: CSARDPRTPETYGYTF. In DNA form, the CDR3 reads TGCAGTGCCCGGGACCCCCGGACTCCCGAAACGTATGGCTACACCTTC.

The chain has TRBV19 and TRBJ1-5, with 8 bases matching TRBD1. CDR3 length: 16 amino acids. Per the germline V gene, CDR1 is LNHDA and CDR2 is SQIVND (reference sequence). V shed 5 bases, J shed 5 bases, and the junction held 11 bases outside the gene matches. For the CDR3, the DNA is TGTGCCAGTAGTCGCAATCAGGGGGCGCGTCATCAGCCCCAGCATTTT. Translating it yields CASSRNQGARHQPQHF.

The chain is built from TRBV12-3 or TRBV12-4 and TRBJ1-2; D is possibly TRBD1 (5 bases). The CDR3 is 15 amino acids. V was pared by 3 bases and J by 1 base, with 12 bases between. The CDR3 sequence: CASSFSGGDNYGYTF. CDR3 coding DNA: TGTGCCAGCAGTTTTTCGGGGGGGGATAACTATGGCTACACCTTC.

The CDR3 region has the DNA TGTGCCATCAGTGAAAGGGACAGGGGGCTACCCAATCAGCCCCAGCATTTT. Translating it yields CAISERDRGLPNQPQHF. This chain links TRBV10-3 with TRBJ1-5; 12 nucleotides line up with TRBD1. V shed 3 bases, J shed 3 bases, and the junction held 6 bases outside the gene matches. The CDR3 is 17 residues long. Germline V gives CDR1 ENHRY, CDR2 SYGVKD.

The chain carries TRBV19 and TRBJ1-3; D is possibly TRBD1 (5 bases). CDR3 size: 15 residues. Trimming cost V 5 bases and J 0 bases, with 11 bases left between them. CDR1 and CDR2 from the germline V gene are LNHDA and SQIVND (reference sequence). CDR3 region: CASSARGSSGNTIYF. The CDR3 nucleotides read TGTGCCAGTAGTGCTCGGGGGAGCTCTGGAAACACCATATATTTT.

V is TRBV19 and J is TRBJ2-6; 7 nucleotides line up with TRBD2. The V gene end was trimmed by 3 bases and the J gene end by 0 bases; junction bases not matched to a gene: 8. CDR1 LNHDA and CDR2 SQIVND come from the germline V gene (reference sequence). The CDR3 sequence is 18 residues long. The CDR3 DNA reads TGTGCCAGTAGTATCTGGGGGGGACGCAACTCTGGGGCCAACGTCCTGACTTTC. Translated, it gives CASSIWGGRNSGANVLTF.

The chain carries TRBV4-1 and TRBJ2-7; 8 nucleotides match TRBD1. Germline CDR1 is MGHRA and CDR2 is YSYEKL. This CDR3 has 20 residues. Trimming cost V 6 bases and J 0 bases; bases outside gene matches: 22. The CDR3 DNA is TGCGCCAGCAGTCCGGTGCAGGGGGCGGGCAAACCAAGGAGCTCCTACGAGCAGTACTTC. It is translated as CASSPVQGAGKPRSSYEQYF.

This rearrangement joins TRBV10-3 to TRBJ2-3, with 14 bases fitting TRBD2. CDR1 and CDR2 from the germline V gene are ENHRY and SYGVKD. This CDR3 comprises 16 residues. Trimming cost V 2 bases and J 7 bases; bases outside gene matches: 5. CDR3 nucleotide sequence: TGTGCCATCAGTGAGAGACTAGCGGGGGGGCGGCATACGCAGTATTTT. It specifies CAISERLAGGRHTQYF.

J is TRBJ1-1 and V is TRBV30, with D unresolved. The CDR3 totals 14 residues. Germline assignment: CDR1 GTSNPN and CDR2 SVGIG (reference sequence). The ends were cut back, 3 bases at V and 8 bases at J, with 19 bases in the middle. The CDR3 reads CAWRTLPQVIEAFF. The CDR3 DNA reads TGTGCCTGGAGAACCTTACCTCAGGTTATCGAAGCTTTCTTT.

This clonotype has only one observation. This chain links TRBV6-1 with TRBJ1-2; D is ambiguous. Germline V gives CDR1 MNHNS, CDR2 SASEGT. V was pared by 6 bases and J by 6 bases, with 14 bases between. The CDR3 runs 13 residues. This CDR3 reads CASRRRAEHGYTF. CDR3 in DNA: TGTGCCAGCAGAAGAAGAGCGGAACATGGCTACACCTTC.

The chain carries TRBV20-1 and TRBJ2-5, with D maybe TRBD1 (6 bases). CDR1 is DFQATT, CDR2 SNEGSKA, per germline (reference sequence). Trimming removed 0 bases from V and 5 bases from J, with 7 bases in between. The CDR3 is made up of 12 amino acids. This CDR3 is CSARDRGETQYF. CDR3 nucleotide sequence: TGCAGTGCTAGAGATAGGGGGGAGACCCAGTACTTC.

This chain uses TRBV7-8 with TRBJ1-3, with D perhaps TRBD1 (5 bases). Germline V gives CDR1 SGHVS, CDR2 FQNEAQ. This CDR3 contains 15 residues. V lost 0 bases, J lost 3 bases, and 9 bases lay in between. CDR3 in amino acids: CASSLAWGGGNTIYF. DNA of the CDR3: TGTGCCAGCAGCTTAGCCTGGGGCGGTGGAAACACCATATATTTT.

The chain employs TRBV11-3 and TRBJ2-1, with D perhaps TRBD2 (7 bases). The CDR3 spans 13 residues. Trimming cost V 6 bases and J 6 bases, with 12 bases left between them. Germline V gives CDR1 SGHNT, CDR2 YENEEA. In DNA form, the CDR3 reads TGTGCCAGCAGTTCCGGGGGGCCCAATGAGCAGTTCTTC. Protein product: CASSSGGPNEQFF.

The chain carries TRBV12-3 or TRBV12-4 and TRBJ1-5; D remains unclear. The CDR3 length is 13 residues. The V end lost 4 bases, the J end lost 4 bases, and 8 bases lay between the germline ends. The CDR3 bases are TGTGCCAGCAGTTATGGCGATAATCAGCCCCAGCATTTT. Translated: CASSYGDNQPQHF.

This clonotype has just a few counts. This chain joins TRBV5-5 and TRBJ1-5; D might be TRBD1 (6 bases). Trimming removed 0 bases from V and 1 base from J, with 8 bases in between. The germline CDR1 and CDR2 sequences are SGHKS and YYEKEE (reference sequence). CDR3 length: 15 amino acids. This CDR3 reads CASSLVGGSNQPQHF. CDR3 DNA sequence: TGTGCCAGCAGCTTGGTAGGGGGAAGCAATCAGCCCCAGCATTTT. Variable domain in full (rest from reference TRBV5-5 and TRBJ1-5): DAGVTQSPTHLIKTRGQQVTLRCSPISGHKSVSWYQQVLGQGPQFIFQYYEKEERGRGNFPDRFSARQFPNYSSELNVNALLLGDSALYLCASSLVGGSNQPQHFGDGTRLSIL.

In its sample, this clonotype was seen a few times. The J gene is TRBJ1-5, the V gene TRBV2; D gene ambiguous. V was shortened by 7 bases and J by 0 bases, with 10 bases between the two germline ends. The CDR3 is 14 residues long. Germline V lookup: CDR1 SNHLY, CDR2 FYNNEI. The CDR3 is CASTGLDSNQPQHF. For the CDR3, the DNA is TGTGCCAGCACTGGGCTCGATAGCAATCAGCCCCAGCATTTT.

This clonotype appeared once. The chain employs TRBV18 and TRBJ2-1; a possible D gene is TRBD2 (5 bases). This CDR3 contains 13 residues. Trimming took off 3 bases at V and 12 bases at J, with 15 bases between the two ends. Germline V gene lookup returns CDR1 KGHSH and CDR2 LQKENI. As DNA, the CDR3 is TGTGCCAGCTCACCCCCCTCTAGCCCCGGGCAGTTCTTC. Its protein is CASSPPSSPGQFF.

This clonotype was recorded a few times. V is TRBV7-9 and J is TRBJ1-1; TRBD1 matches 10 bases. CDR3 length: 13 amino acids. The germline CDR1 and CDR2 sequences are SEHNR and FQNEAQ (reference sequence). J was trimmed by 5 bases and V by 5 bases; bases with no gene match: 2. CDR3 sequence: CASSAGQGTEAFF. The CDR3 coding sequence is TGTGCCAGCAGCGCGGGACAGGGGACTGAAGCTTTCTTT.

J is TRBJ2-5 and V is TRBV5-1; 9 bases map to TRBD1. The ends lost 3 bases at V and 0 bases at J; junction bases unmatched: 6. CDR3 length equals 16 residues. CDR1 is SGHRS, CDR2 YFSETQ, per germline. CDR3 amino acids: CASSSMGQGNQETQYF. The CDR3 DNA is TGCGCCAGCAGCTCAATGGGACAGGGCAACCAAGAGACCCAGTACTTC.